A selection of T cell receptor beta chains follows, all from one sample in a study of cytomegalovirus exposure and HLA in healthy donors. Profiled with immunoSEQ multiplex PCR; TCRdb holds only in-frame clones, not every one. Of roughly 93,000 clones listed, around 67% were seen once; the top ten hold under 2%. Sequencing was done on a sample of PBMCs. Source of these receptors: a male donor in good health and CMV-seronegative. CDR3s include the opening cysteine and the closing phenylalanine or tryptophan. A D gene is named only where the DNA matches it firmly. The size field is filled for only some rows; it gives once, few, many or a size class.

size	V	J	D	DNA	CDR3
.	TRBV10-1	TRBJ2-7	TRBD2	TGCGCCAGCAGTGAGCGGCCGGGGGGGGCACTTCGTCGGGGTATAAACTACGAGCAGTACTTC	CASSERPGGALRRGINYEQYF
once	TRBV4-3	TRBJ2-3	.	TGCGCCAGCAGCCAAGGGCGGTCAGGGACTAGCACAGATACGCAGTATTTT	CASSQGRSGTSTDTQYF
.	TRBV2	TRBJ2-2	TRBD2	TGTGCCAGCAGCCCGACTAGCGGGAGTGGCGGGGAGCTGTTTTTT	CASSPTSGSGGELFF
.	TRBV5-1	TRBJ1-2	TRBD1	TGCGCCAGCAGGACCGATGGGACAGGGTGGACTAACTATGGCTACACCTTC	CASRTDGTGWTNYGYTF
.	TRBV7-3	TRBJ2-1	TRBD2	TGTGCCAGCAGCTTACGAGGTAGCGGGAGGGTCGGTGAGCAGTTCTTC	CASSLRGSGRVGEQFF
.	TRBV10-3	TRBJ2-7	.	TGTGCCATCAGACAAAACGACGAGCAGTACTTC	CAIRQNDEQYF
.	TRBV11-2	TRBJ1-5	.	TGTGCCAGCAGCCCACGTAAGGGGGGGAGCAATCAGCCCCAGCATTTT	CASSPRKGGSNQPQHF
.	TRBV6-6	TRBJ2-7	.	TGTGCCAGCAGTTACGCTGGCAACCAGTACTTC	CASSYAGNQYF
few	TRBV5-1	TRBJ1-2	.	TGCGCCAGCAGCTTGGGTGACAGCAGAGCTACTAACTATGGCTACACCTTC	CASSLGDSRATNYGYTF
.	TRBV5-1	TRBJ2-2	TRBD2	TGCGCCAGCAGCTTGGCCTTGGCTAGCGGGAGATCCGGGGAGCTGTTTTTT	CASSLALASGRSGELFF
.	TRBV28	TRBJ1-4	.	TGTGCCAGCAGTTCTTGGCCGGGGGAAAAACTGTTTTTT	CASSSWPGEKLFF
.	TRBV30	TRBJ2-2	.	TGTGCCTGGAGTGAACGAGTTTACACCGGGGAGCTGTTTTTT	CAWSERVYTGELFF
.	TRBV5-1	TRBJ1-1	.	TGCGCCAGCAGGCGAGGGTTAGGGCTCACTGAAGCTTTCTTT	CASRRGLGLTEAFF
few	TRBV5-4	TRBJ2-1	TRBD1	TGTGCCAGCAGCTTGCGGACAGGGCAGGATGAGCAGTTCTTC	CASSLRTGQDEQFF
.	TRBV7-9	TRBJ1-2	TRBD1	TGTGCCAGCAGCTACGGACAGGGATTAAACTATGGCTACACCTTC	CASSYGQGLNYGYTF
.	TRBV7-3	TRBJ2-2	TRBD2	TGTGCCAGCAGCTTCACGGGGGGGAACACCGGGGAGCTGTTTTTT	CASSFTGGNTGELFF
.	TRBV10-1	TRBJ2-6	TRBD1	TGCGCCAGCAGCTCCGTCCGGGACAGGTGGCAGCCTGGGGCCAACGTCCTGACTTTC	CASSSVRDRWQPGANVLTF
.	TRBV15	TRBJ2-5	TRBD2	TGTGCCACCAGCAGAAAAATATCTAGCGGCATCCAAGAGACCCAGTACTTC	CATSRKISSGIQETQYF